This TCR beta chain was profiled in a study of cytomegalovirus exposure and HLA in healthy donors. Study-wide points: As confirmed in vitro, a few CMV-associated chains were specific for CMV antigens.

This PCR relied on a set of 60 Vbeta primers and 13 Jbeta primers. Data came from immunoSEQ multiplex PCR; TCRdb stores just in-frame clones and leaves some out. Here the sample spans about 160,000 clones, around four fifths being singletons. Turning to this clone: The target antigen is unknown.

Germline V gene data show CDR1 as SEHNR and CDR2 as FQNEAQ (reference sequence). Germline trimming cut 2 bases from V and 7 bases from J; bases unmatched to any gene: 6. This CDR3 contains 15 residues. The TCR comes from a man aged 45-65 years in good health and CMV-seropositive. J is TRBJ2-1 and V is TRBV7-9; 9 nucleotides agree with TRBD2. The sequenced material came from PBMCs. The CDR3 DNA reads TGTGCCAGCAGCTTAATGGGCGGGAGGGCGAATGAGCAGTTCTTC. Protein sequence: CASSLMGGRANEQFF.